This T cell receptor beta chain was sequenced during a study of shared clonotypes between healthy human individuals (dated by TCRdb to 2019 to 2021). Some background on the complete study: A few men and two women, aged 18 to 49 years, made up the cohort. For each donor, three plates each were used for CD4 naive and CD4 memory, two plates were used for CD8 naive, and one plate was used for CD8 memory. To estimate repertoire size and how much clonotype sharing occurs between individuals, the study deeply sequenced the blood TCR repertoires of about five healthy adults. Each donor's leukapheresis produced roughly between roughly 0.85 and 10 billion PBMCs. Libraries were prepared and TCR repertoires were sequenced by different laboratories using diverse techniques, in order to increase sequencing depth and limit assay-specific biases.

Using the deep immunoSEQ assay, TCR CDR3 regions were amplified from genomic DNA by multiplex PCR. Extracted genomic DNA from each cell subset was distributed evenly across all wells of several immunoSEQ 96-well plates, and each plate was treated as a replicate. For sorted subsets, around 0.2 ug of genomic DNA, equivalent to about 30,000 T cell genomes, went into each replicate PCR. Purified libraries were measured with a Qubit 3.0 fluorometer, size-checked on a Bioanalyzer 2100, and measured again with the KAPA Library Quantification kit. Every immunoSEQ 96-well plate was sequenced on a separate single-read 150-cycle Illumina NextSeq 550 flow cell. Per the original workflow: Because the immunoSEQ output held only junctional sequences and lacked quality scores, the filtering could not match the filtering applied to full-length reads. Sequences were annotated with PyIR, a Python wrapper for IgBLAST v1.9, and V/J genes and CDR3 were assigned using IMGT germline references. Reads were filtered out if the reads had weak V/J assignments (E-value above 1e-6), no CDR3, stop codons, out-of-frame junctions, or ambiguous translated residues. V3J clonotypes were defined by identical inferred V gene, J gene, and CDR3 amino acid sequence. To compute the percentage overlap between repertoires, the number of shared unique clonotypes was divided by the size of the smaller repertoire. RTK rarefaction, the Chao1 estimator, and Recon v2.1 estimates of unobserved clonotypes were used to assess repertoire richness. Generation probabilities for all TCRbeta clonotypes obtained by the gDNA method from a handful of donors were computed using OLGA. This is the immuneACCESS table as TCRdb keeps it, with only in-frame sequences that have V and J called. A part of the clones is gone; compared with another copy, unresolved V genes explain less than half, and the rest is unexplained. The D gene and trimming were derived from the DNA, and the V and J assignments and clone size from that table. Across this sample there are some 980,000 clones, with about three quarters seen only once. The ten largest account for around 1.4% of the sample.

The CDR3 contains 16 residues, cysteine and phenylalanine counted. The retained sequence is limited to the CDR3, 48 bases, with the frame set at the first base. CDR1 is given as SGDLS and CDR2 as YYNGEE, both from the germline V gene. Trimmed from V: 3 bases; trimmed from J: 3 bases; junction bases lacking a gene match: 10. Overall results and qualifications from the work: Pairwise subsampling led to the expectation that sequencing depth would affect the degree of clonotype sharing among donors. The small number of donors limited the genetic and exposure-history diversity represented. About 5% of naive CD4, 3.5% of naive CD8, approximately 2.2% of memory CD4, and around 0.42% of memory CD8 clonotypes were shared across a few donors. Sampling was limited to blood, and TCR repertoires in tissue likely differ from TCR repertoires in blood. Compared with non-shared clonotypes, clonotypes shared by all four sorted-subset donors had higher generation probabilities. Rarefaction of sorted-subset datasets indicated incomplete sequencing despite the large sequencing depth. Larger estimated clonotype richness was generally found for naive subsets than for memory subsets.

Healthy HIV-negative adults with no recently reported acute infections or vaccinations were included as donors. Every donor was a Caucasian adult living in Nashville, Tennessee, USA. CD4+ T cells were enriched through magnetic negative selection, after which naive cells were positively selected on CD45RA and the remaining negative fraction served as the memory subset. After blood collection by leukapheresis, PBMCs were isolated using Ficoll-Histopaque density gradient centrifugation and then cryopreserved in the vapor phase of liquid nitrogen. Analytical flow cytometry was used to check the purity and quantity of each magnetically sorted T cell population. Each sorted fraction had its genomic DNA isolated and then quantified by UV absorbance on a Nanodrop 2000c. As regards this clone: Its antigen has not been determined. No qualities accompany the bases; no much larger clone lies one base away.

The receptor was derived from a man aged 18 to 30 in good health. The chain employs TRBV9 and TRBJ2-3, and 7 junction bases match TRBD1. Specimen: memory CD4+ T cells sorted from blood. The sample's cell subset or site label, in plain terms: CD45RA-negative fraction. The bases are TGTGCCAGCAGCGCGGGACAGCTCGAATCAACAGATACGCAGTATTTT. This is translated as CASSAGQLESTDTQYF.